What follows are 2 T cell receptor beta chains derived from one specimen sequenced in a study of identifying expanded T cells in peripheral blood. This table comes from immunoSEQ multiplex PCR, and its TCRdb copy is limited to in-frame clones, with some not included. The sample holds 70,000 or so clones, roughly 88% seen once. The sequenced sample consisted of blood. The receptors here all came from a person between 18 and 75 years old in good health.

The rearrangement links TRBV10-1 to TRBJ2-3; no clear D. The CDR3 is 17 residues long. Germline CDR1 reads WNHNN; CDR2 reads SYGVQD (reference sequence). V lost 9 bases to trimming and J lost 3 bases, with 25 bases between them. This CDR3 reads CASPTVGFRQRTDTQYF. The CDR3 nucleotides are TGCGCCAGTCCCACGGTTGGTTTTAGGCAGAGGACAGATACGCAGTATTTT.

The CDR3 DNA sequence: TGCGCCAGCAGCGCGGGACGACCCAATGAGCAGTTCTTC. Protein sequence: CASSAGRPNEQFF. V usage is TRBV5-1 and J usage is TRBJ2-1, with TRBD2 as a possible D gene (6 bases). Trimming left V 4 bases short and J 6 bases short, with 11 bases between. Germline CDR1 SGHRS, CDR2 YFSETQ. The length of the CDR3 is 13 residues.